This note documents a single TCR beta chain sequence. This entry belongs to a study of cytomegalovirus exposure and HLA in healthy donors. Vbeta (60) and Jbeta (13) primers were used in the PCR. TCRdb's copy holds only in-frame clones and misses some; the assay was immunoSEQ multiplex PCR. The repertoire consists of about 93,000 clones, with around 78% occurring once and the leading ten covering under 0.75%. Trimming shortened V by 5 bases and J by 4 bases, and 21 bases separated the two germline ends. The CDR3 runs to 17 residues. Per the germline V gene, CDR1 is SGHAT and CDR2 is FQNNGV. The gene calls are TRBV11-2 and TRBJ2-1, with D possibly matching TRBD2 (5 bases). The TCR originated in a man aged 25-40 years in good health and CMV-seronegative. Sequenced material: PBMCs. This CDR3 is CASSPPSALGRYNEQFF. In nucleotides, the CDR3 is TGTGCCAGCAGCCCCCCCTCCGCGCTAGGGAGATACAATGAGCAGTTCTTC.